This TCR beta chain was captured in a study of Graves' ophthalmopathy and Graves' hyperthyroidism. Points from the study as a whole: Also, most clonotypes expanded in the thyroid above 0.001 frequency appeared in blood.

Germline V gene lookup returns CDR1 MNHNS and CDR2 SASEGT. V lost 0 bases and J lost 0, with 9 bases in between. The CDR3 is 15 amino acids. As for this clonotype: Its antigen is still unknown.

Researchers took RNA transcripts and amplified TCR beta CDR3 regions from them. The first round was an RT-PCR with HTBI primers, and the second round was a multiplex PCR. TCRdb analysed the multiplex PCR reads with MiXCR anew, one entry per CDR3 protein. The sample gives about 500,000 distinct CDR3 sequences, over 13% of which show up once; over 7.5% is in the top ten. Sequencing input: blood. This sequence originates from a woman aged 25 to 39 with Graves' ophthalmopathy. The rearrangement uses TRBV6-1 and TRBJ2-7; D unresolved. The CDR3 nucleotides are TGTGCCAGCAGTGAAGCGTCAGGCGGCTCCTACGAGCAGTACTTC. Amino acid sequence: CASSEASGGSYEQYF.